This T cell receptor (beta chain) was identified during a study of blood T cell repertoires in COVID-19. Sequenced by immunoSEQ multiplex PCR; TCRdb stores in-frame clones only, minus some. The sample consists of about 190,000 clones, 70% to 85% of them appearing once. The TCR originated in a woman aged 45-65 years with acute or convalescent COVID-19. Source material: peripheral blood.

The CDR3 reads CASRADRSYEQYF. In DNA form, the CDR3 reads TGTGCCAGCAGGGCGGACAGGTCATACGAGCAGTACTTC. The chain uses TRBV2 and TRBJ2-7; 7 bases line up with TRBD1. The germline V gene has CDR1 SNHLY and CDR2 FYNNEI. This CDR3 is built from 13 residues. V shed 6 bases, J shed 4 bases, and the junction held 6 bases outside the gene matches. The full variable domain, its missing parts supplied by reference TRBV2 and TRBJ2-7, is EPEVTQTPSHQVTQMGQEVILRCVPISNHLYFYWYRQILGQKVEFLVSFYNNEISEKSEIFDDQFSVERPDGSNFTLKIRSTKLEDSAMYFCASRADRSYEQYFGPGTRLTVT.